These 14 T cell receptor beta chains were sequenced from one sample in a study of shared clonotypes between healthy human individuals. Naive-designated CD8 cells lacked CD45RO, were positively enriched for CCR7, and omitted terminally differentiated effector memory CD45RA+ cells. Sequencing was performed with immunoSEQ multiplex PCR; in TCRdb, only in-frame clones are kept and a portion is missing. This sample has millions of clones, with approximately 95% found just once. The sequenced sample was naive CD8+ T cells sorted from blood. The source is a man younger than 30 in good health.

This clone was recorded only once. The sample holds other DNA sequences that translate to the same CDR3. The chain combines TRBV6-6 with TRBJ2-5; the match to TRBD2 covers 7 bases. V lost 0 bases, J lost 5 bases, and 6 bases stayed unmatched. Germline CDR1 reads MNHNY; CDR2 reads SVGAGI (reference sequence). The CDR3 covers 15 residues. The CDR3 here is CASSYSSGGGETQYF. The CDR3 nucleotides are TGTGCCAGCAGTTACTCGTCCGGGGGAGGGGAGACCCAGTACTTC.

The chain recombines TRBV7-6 with TRBJ2-7, with D perhaps matching TRBD1 (5 bases). V was shortened by 5 bases and J by 1 base, with 15 bases between the two germline ends. Per germline, CDR1 SGHVS and CDR2 FNYEAQ. This CDR3 spans 15 amino acids. The CDR3 DNA follows: TGTGCCAGCAGCCCCAGGGCGACAGAGTCCTACGAGCAGTACTTC. Amino acid sequence: CASSPRATESYEQYF.

The chain carries TRBV10-3 and TRBJ2-7, with 9 bases aligning to TRBD1. The CDR3 is 14 residues long. Germline trimming cut 8 bases from V and 1 base from J; bases unmatched to any gene: 6. Germline V gives CDR1 ENHRY, CDR2 SYGVKD. CDR3 DNA: TGTGCCATCCAAACAGGGGGCCATTCCTACGAGCAGTACTTC. The encoded protein is CAIQTGGHSYEQYF.

A word on this clone: Other DNA sequences within the sample encode an identical CDR3. This chain uses TRBV18 with TRBJ2-7, with a possible D match to TRBD1 (5 bases). There are 13 residues in the CDR3. Looked up from germline, CDR1 is KGHSH and CDR2 is LQKENI. Between the trimmed V and J ends, which lost 3 bases and 3 bases, there was a span of 9 bases. This CDR3 is CASSPGRGYEQYF. The CDR3, as DNA: TGTGCCAGCTCACCGGGAAGGGGCTACGAGCAGTACTTC.

The rearrangement links TRBV4-3 to TRBJ2-7, with 8 positions matching TRBD1. The V gene's germline CDR1 is LGHNA and CDR2 YSLEER. The junction had 8 bases not matched to a gene; V was cut back by 0 bases and J by 7 bases. There are 15 residues in the CDR3. CDR3 region: CASSQDWQGAREQYF. For the CDR3, the DNA is TGCGCCAGCAGCCAAGATTGGCAGGGGGCGCGTGAGCAGTACTTC.

The rearrangement uses TRBV5-4 and TRBJ1-3; possibly TRBD1 for D (6 bases). V was trimmed by 5 bases and J by 8 bases, leaving 14 bases between them. The CDR3 is 13 amino acids. CDR1 is SGHNT, CDR2 YYREEE, per germline (reference sequence). CDR3 coding DNA: TGTGCCAGCAGTCGCCCAGGGGAGGACACCATATATTTT. This sequence encodes CASSRPGEDTIYF.

The rearrangement uses TRBV2 and TRBJ2-3, with 9 bases that match TRBD2. Germline V CDR1 and CDR2: SNHLY, FYNNEI. The J segment lost 0 bases and the V segment lost 7 bases, leaving 2 bases of the junction unmatched. This CDR3 has 14 amino acids. In DNA form, the CDR3 reads TGTGCCAGCATGAGCGGGAGGAGCACAGATACGCAGTATTTT. Translated: CASMSGRSTDTQYF. Full variable domain (missing parts from reference TRBV2 and TRBJ2-3): EPEVTQTPSHQVTQMGQEVILRCVPISNHLYFYWYRQILGQKVEFLVSFYNNEISEKSEIFDDQFSVERPDGSNFTLKIRSTKLEDSAMYFCASMSGRSTDTQYFGPGTRLTVL.

The J gene is TRBJ2-2, the V gene TRBV27; D may correspond to TRBD1 or TRBD2 (5 bases each). The V and J ends lost 5 bases and 0 bases respectively, with 10 bases between them. The CDR3 runs to 15 residues. The V gene's germline CDR1 is MNHEY and CDR2 SMNVEV (reference sequence). The CDR3 sequence: CASSDRDPNTGELFF. The CDR3 region has the DNA TGTGCCAGCAGTGACCGGGACCCGAACACCGGGGAGCTGTTTTTT.

The chain's CDR3 is CASSTQGIAEAFF. CDR3 DNA sequence: TGTGCCAGCAGCACACAGGGGATCGCTGAAGCTTTCTTT. This chain uses TRBV7-3 with TRBJ1-1, with TRBD1 identical over 7 bases. This CDR3 has 13 amino acids. The V gene end was trimmed by 5 bases and the J gene end by 6 bases; junction bases not matched to a gene: 6. Germline CDR1 reads SGHTA; CDR2 reads FQGTGA.

This rearrangement joins TRBV2 to TRBJ1-4; the D gene is possibly TRBD1 (5 bases). V shed 6 bases and J shed 9 bases, with 17 bases lying between them. Germline CDR1 and CDR2: SNHLY and FYNNEI. The CDR3 spans 14 residues. The CDR3 is CASRTDLGDQKLFF. The CDR3 nucleotides are TGTGCCAGCAGGACGGACCTAGGGGATCAAAAACTGTTTTTT.

On this clone: Other DNA sequences in the same sample also yield this CDR3. The genes are TRBV27 and TRBJ1-1; no definite D call. This CDR3 comprises 14 residues. V gave up 1 base and J gave up 1 base, with 7 bases separating them. The V gene's germline CDR1 is MNHEY and CDR2 SMNVEV (reference sequence). The chain's CDR3 is CASSLYLGNTEAFF. In nucleotides, the CDR3 is TGTGCCAGCAGTTTATACCTCGGGAACACTGAAGCTTTCTTT.

As for this clone: The sample has other DNA sequences that encode this CDR3 too. The gene calls are TRBV27 and TRBJ2-7, with 10 positions matching TRBD1. V gave up 2 bases and J gave up 3 bases; unmatched junction bases: 4. Looked up from germline, CDR1 is MNHEY and CDR2 is SMNVEV (reference sequence). The CDR3 has 15 amino acids. The CDR3 is CASSLVGTGDYEQYF. CDR3 DNA sequence: TGTGCCAGCAGTTTAGTTGGGACAGGGGACTACGAGCAGTACTTC.

This sequence joins TRBV6-5 and TRBJ2-7; a weak D match, TRBD2 (5 bases). The V end lost 5 bases, the J end lost 7 bases, and 21 bases lay between the germline ends. Germline assignment: CDR1 MNHEY and CDR2 SVGAGI. This CDR3 region has 15 residues. The chain's CDR3 is CASSGTEVEKGEQYF. The CDR3 DNA reads TGTGCCAGCAGTGGCACGGAGGTGGAGAAGGGTGAGCAGTACTTC.

As concerns this clone: A read error may produce the germline difference seen at one junction end. Written as DNA, the CDR3 is TGTGCTAGCAGCTTAGGACTAGCGGGGGGCTTTACCGCCTCTATAGATACGCAGTATTTT. It encodes CASSLGLAGGFTASIDTQYF. The chain joins TRBV7-7 to TRBJ2-3; 14 bases are shared with TRBD2. The length of the CDR3 is 20 residues. Germline values: CDR1 SSHAT, CDR2 FNYEAQ (reference sequence).